A selection of T cell receptor beta chains follows, all from one sample in a study of regulatory T cells in long-lasting Graves disease. MiXCR, applied by TCRdb to the multiplex PCR reads, yields one record per CDR3 protein. The table has 620,000 or so distinct CDR3 sequences, less than 20% seen once. The sample was also linked to a second study, of T cells in Graves' hyperthyroidism and ophthalmopathy.

The sequences come from peripheral blood mononuclear cells (PBMCs), collected at new diagnosis, from a patient treated with antithyroid drugs. The receptors here all came from a woman younger than 45 with Graves disease. CDR3s include the opening cysteine and the closing phenylalanine or tryptophan. D genes are given only for firm matches. Where a row states a size, it is once, few, many or the class of an expanded clone; other rows omit it.

v_gene: TRBV20-1
j_gene: TRBJ2-5
d_gene: -
abundance: many
CDR3nt: TGCAGCGCCCCCCCCGGGGACGAGACCCAGTACTTC
CDR3aa: CSAPPGDETQYF

v_gene: TRBV5-1
j_gene: TRBJ1-1
d_gene: TRBD1
abundance: many
CDR3nt: TGCGCCAGCAGCTCACAGGGGGCGCGCGGATTGGCTTTCTTT
CDR3aa: CASSSQGARGLAFF

v_gene: TRBV2
j_gene: TRBJ2-3
d_gene: -
abundance: many
CDR3nt: TGTGCCAGCCGAACAGACTTGGGGTCCACAGATACGCAGTATTTT
CDR3aa: CASRTDLGSTDTQYF

v_gene: TRBV9
j_gene: TRBJ2-5
d_gene: -
abundance: many
CDR3nt: TGTGCCAGCAGCTCCCACCCCCGGGCCCCGGGGGAGACCCAGTACTTC
CDR3aa: CASSSHPRAPGETQYF

v_gene: TRBV2
j_gene: TRBJ1-4
d_gene: -
abundance: many
CDR3nt: TGTGCCAGCACGGCATGGACTAATGAAAAACTGTTTTTT
CDR3aa: CASTAWTNEKLFF

v_gene: TRBV5-1
j_gene: TRBJ2-7
d_gene: -
abundance: many
CDR3nt: TGCGCCAGCAGCTGGAACATACAGAGTGGTTCCTACGAGCAGTACTTC
CDR3aa: CASSWNIQSGSYEQYF

v_gene: TRBV20-1
j_gene: TRBJ2-3
d_gene: TRBD2
abundance: many
CDR3nt: TGCAGTGCTACGACTAGCGGGGTTAGCACAGATACGCAGTATTTT
CDR3aa: CSATTSGVSTDTQYF

v_gene: TRBV6-1
j_gene: TRBJ1-5
d_gene: -
abundance: -
CDR3nt: TGTGCCAGCAGACTACTTTGGCTGGGCAATCAGCCCCAGCATTTT
CDR3aa: CASRLLWLGNQPQHF

v_gene: TRBV7-2
j_gene: TRBJ1-5
d_gene: TRBD1
abundance: few
CDR3nt: TGTGCCAGCAGCCTCGAGGCAGGGGGCAACCAGCCCCAGCATTTT
CDR3aa: CASSLEAGGNQPQHF

v_gene: TRBV2
j_gene: TRBJ2-3
d_gene: -
abundance: many
CDR3nt: TGTGCCAGCAGTGACGATACCCCAGATACGCAGTATTTT
CDR3aa: CASSDDTPDTQYF

v_gene: TRBV7-2
j_gene: TRBJ2-5
d_gene: TRBD2
abundance: many
CDR3nt: TGTGCCAGCAGCACAGTGGGGGGAGGGTTGGAGACCCAGTACTTC
CDR3aa: CASSTVGGGLETQYF

v_gene: TRBV7-6
j_gene: TRBJ2-2
d_gene: TRBD1
abundance: many
CDR3nt: TGTGCCAGCAGCCCCGGGACAGGGGGCACCGGGGAGCTGTTTTTT
CDR3aa: CASSPGTGGTGELFF

v_gene: TRBV7-9
j_gene: TRBJ2-3
d_gene: -
abundance: many
CDR3nt: TGTGCCAGCAGCCCCACAGGTCCAACTCGCACAGATACGCAGTATTTT
CDR3aa: CASSPTGPTRTDTQYF

v_gene: TRBV28
j_gene: TRBJ2-5
d_gene: -
abundance: many
CDR3nt: TGTGCCAGCAGTTACACAGGGAGTTGGGAGACCCAGTACTTC
CDR3aa: CASSYTGSWETQYF

v_gene: TRBV6-1
j_gene: TRBJ1-5
d_gene: -
abundance: -
CDR3nt: TGTACCAGCAGTAGCAATCAGCCCCAGCATTTT
CDR3aa: CTSSSNQPQHF

v_gene: TRBV19
j_gene: TRBJ1-1
d_gene: -
abundance: many
CDR3nt: TGTGCCAGTAGTATAGTGGACTACCGGGACACTGAAGCTTTCTTT
CDR3aa: CASSIVDYRDTEAFF

v_gene: TRBV30
j_gene: TRBJ2-7
d_gene: -
abundance: -
CDR3nt: TGTGCCTGGAGGGCAAAAAGCTCCTACGAGCAGTACTTC
CDR3aa: CAWRAKSSYEQYF

v_gene: TRBV7-8
j_gene: TRBJ2-7
d_gene: TRBD1
abundance: few
CDR3nt: TGTGCCAGCAACTCAGACAGGGTGGGCTCCTACGAGCAGTACTTC
CDR3aa: CASNSDRVGSYEQYF